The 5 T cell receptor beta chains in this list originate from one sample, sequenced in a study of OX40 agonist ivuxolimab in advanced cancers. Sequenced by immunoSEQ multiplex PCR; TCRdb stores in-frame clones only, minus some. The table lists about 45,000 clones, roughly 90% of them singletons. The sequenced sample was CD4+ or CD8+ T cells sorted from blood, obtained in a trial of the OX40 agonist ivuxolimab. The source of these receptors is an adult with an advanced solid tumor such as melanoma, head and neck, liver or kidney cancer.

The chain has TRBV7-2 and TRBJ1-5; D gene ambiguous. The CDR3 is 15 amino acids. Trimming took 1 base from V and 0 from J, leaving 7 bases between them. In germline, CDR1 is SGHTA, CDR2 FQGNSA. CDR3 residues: CASSLDGISNQPQHF. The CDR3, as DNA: TGTGCCAGCAGCTTAGACGGGATTAGCAATCAGCCCCAGCATTTT. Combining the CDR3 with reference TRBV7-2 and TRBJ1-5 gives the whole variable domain GAGVSQSPSNKVTEKGKDVELRCDPISGHTALYWYRQSLGQGLEFLIYFQGNSAPDKSGLPSDRFSAERTGGSVSTLTIQRTQQEDSAVYLCASSLDGISNQPQHFGDGTRLSIL.

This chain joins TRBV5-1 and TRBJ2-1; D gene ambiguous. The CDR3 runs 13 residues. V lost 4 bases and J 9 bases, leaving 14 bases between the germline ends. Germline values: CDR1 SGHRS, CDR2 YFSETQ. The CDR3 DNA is TGCGCCAGCAGCCCGGACCGGCCCAGTGAGCAGTTCTTC. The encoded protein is CASSPDRPSEQFF.

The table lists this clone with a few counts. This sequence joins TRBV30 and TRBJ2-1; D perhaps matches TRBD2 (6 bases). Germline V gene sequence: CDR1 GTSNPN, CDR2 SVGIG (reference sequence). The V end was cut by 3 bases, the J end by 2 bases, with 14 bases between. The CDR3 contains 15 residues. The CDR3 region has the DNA TGTGCCTGGAGCCCTTGGCGGGAAGCCTACAATGAGCAGTTCTTC. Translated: CAWSPWREAYNEQFF.

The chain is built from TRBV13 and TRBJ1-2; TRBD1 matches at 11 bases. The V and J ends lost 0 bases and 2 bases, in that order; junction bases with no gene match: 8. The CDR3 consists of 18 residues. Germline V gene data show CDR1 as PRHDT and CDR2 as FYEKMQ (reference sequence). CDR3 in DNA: TGTGCCAGCAGCTTAGGCTCCGGACAGGGGGCCTCAAACTATGGCTACACCTTC. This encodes CASSLGSGQGASNYGYTF.

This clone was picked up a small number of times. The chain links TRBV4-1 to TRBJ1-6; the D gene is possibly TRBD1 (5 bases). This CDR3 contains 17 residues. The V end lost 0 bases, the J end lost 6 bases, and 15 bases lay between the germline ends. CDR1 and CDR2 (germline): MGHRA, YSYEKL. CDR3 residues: CASSQDRPGLGNSPLHF. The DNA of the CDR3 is TGCGCCAGCAGCCAAGATCGGCCGGGGCTGGGTAATTCACCCCTCCACTTT.